This TCR beta chain is drawn from a study of blood T cell repertoires in COVID-19. Study details: COVID-19 samples from acute and convalescent phases originated in the United States, Italy and Spain. T cells, B-cell-depleted T cells, or PBMCs supplied cDNA or gDNA.

Patients from Seattle were sampled longitudinally, starting during active infection. This CDR3 has 13 amino acids. Trimming stripped 3 bases from V and 2 bases from J, with 8 bases between. From germline, CDR1 is LGHNA and CDR2 YSLEER. Methods used by the authors: It was from reference gene primer amplification that nucleated cell counts were estimated. Method: immunoSEQ multiplex PCR; TCRdb's copy keeps in-frame clones and lacks some. D and trimming come from the DNA, and the V and J calls and clone size come from that table. The data contain roughly 100,000 clones, around nine tenths of them singletons.

Source material: peripheral blood. This receptor was taken from a woman in her 50s with COVID-19, enrolled during active disease. This chain uses TRBV4-3 with TRBJ2-7; D perhaps matches TRBD1 (5 bases). The CDR3 is CASSQSQAYEQYF. CDR3 DNA sequence: TGCGCCAGCAGCCAGTCACAGGCCTACGAGCAGTACTTC.